This T cell receptor beta chain was recorded in a study of blood T cell repertoires in COVID-19. Overall study: Samples of COVID-19 (acute and convalescent) were obtained from the United States, Italy and Spain.

Only a few counts were recorded for this clone. Authors' methods: Amplification with reference gene primers provided the estimates of nucleated cell counts. Libraries were prepared by immunoSEQ multiplex PCR; TCRdb keeps only in-frame clonotypes and omits some of them. The V and J calls and the clone size are those of that table, but D and trimming were determined from the DNA. The sample has approximately 130,000 clones, under 90% seen once. V lost 6 bases and J lost 5; bases outside the gene matches: 9. This CDR3 comprises 14 residues. Germline V gives CDR1 MNHEY, CDR2 SVGAGI. The chain is built from TRBV6-5 and TRBJ1-1; 7 nucleotides agree with TRBD1. This clonotype was obtained from a man between 60 and 75 years old with acute or convalescent COVID-19. Sequenced sample: peripheral blood. CDR3 amino acids: CASRTWTGGTEAFF. For the CDR3, the DNA is TGTGCCAGCAGAACTTGGACAGGCGGGACTGAAGCTTTCTTT.